Listed below are T cell receptor beta chains from one sample, sequenced in a study of cytomegalovirus exposure and HLA in healthy donors. This table comes from immunoSEQ multiplex PCR, and its TCRdb copy is limited to in-frame clones, with some not included. The sample lists about 50,000 clones, roughly four fifths occurring once. Sequences were obtained from PBMCs. The receptors were sampled from a woman aged 40 to 49 in good health and CMV-seropositive. Each CDR3 is given with its conserved first and last residue. Each record gives: D gene, J gene, V gene, clone size, CDR3 protein, CDR3 DNA. The D gene is left open where the match is weak. Size is omitted from some rows. Given values are once, few, many or a class for expanded clones.

d_call: TRBD2; j_call: TRBJ2-1; v_call: TRBV6-4; clone_size: few; cdr3_aa: CASSDGTSGGNEQFF; cdr3_nt: TGTGCCAGCAGTGACGGGACTAGCGGGGGGAATGAGCAGTTCTTC
d_call: TRBD2; j_call: TRBJ2-5; v_call: TRBV4-1; clone_size: -; cdr3_aa: CASSPQERELAGGQSADF; cdr3_nt: TGCGCCAGCAGCCCACAAGAACGGGAGCTAGCGGGGGGGCAGTCTGCGGACTTC
d_call: TRBD2; j_call: TRBJ2-5; v_call: TRBV7-8; clone_size: -; cdr3_aa: CASSLAGGPGETQYF; cdr3_nt: TGTGCCAGCAGCTTGGCGGGGGGGCCGGGGGAGACCCAGTACTTC
d_call: -; j_call: TRBJ2-2; v_call: TRBV6-5; clone_size: -; cdr3_aa: CASSYSRSAAGELFF; cdr3_nt: TGTGCCAGCAGTTACTCGAGGAGCGCCGCCGGGGAGCTGTTTTTT
d_call: -; j_call: TRBJ2-5; v_call: TRBV6-1; clone_size: -; cdr3_aa: CASSDRPPKETQYF; cdr3_nt: TGTGCCAGCAGTGACAGGCCACCTAAAGAGACCCAGTACTTC
d_call: TRBD1; j_call: TRBJ2-5; v_call: TRBV5-8; clone_size: -; cdr3_aa: CASGTGVNFETQYF; cdr3_nt: TGTGCCAGCGGAACAGGGGTAAATTTTGAGACCCAGTACTTC
d_call: TRBD2; j_call: TRBJ2-1; v_call: TRBV19; clone_size: -; cdr3_aa: CASSIAGDEQFF; cdr3_nt: TGTGCCAGTAGTATTGCGGGGGATGAGCAGTTCTTC
d_call: -; j_call: TRBJ1-6; v_call: TRBV28; clone_size: once; cdr3_aa: CASSGGAPNNSPLHF; cdr3_nt: TGTGCCAGCAGTGGGGGGGCCCCCAATAATTCACCCCTCCACTTT
d_call: TRBD2; j_call: TRBJ2-7; v_call: TRBV7-2; clone_size: -; cdr3_aa: CASSLAKTSGGYEQYF; cdr3_nt: TGTGCCAGCAGCTTAGCGAAGACTAGCGGGGGGTACGAGCAGTACTTC
d_call: -; j_call: TRBJ2-6; v_call: TRBV10-3; clone_size: -; cdr3_aa: CAISESQGMAGANVLTF; cdr3_nt: TGTGCCATCAGTGAGTCTCAGGGGATGGCTGGGGCCAACGTCCTGACTTTC
d_call: -; j_call: TRBJ1-3; v_call: TRBV12-5; clone_size: -; cdr3_aa: CASGPPGGNTIYF; cdr3_nt: TGTGCTAGTGGTCCCCCGGGGGGAAACACCATATATTTT
d_call: -; j_call: TRBJ1-1; v_call: TRBV4-1; clone_size: -; cdr3_aa: CASSHGGQINTEAFF; cdr3_nt: TGCGCCAGCAGCCATGGCGGACAGATCAACACTGAAGCTTTCTTT
d_call: -; j_call: TRBJ2-1; v_call: TRBV4-3; clone_size: once; cdr3_aa: CASSQVEQPLNEQFF; cdr3_nt: TGCGCCAGCAGCCAAGTGGAGCAGCCTTTGAATGAGCAGTTCTTC
d_call: -; j_call: TRBJ1-5; v_call: TRBV30; clone_size: -; cdr3_aa: CAWSPLRGQQPQHF; cdr3_nt: TGTGCCTGGAGCCCCCTCAGGGGCCAACAGCCCCAGCATTTT
d_call: -; j_call: TRBJ1-4; v_call: TRBV6-8; clone_size: few; cdr3_aa: CASSNPGVDEKLFF; cdr3_nt: TGTGCCAGCAGTAATCCAGGGGTGGATGAAAAACTGTTTTTT
d_call: -; j_call: TRBJ2-7; v_call: TRBV6-1; clone_size: -; cdr3_aa: CASRVSSQGEQYF; cdr3_nt: TGTGCCAGCAGGGTTAGTTCCCAGGGCGAGCAGTACTTC
d_call: TRBD2; j_call: TRBJ2-2; v_call: TRBV7-9; clone_size: -; cdr3_aa: CASSRPGRATGTGELFF; cdr3_nt: TGTGCCAGCAGCAGGCCGGGGAGGGCTACTGGCACCGGGGAGCTGTTTTTT
d_call: TRBD2; j_call: TRBJ2-1; v_call: TRBV30; clone_size: once; cdr3_aa: CAWSARLAGGINEQFF; cdr3_nt: TGTGCCTGGAGCGCCCGACTAGCGGGGGGTATCAATGAGCAGTTCTTC
d_call: -; j_call: TRBJ1-1; v_call: TRBV7-6; clone_size: -; cdr3_aa: CASSLGHLDGGEAFF; cdr3_nt: TGTGCCAGCAGCTTAGGACACCTGGACGGGGGTGAAGCTTTCTTT
d_call: -; j_call: TRBJ1-1; v_call: TRBV7-8; clone_size: few; cdr3_aa: CASSQKIWSEAFF; cdr3_nt: TGTGCCAGCAGCCAAAAAATCTGGAGTGAAGCTTTCTTT
d_call: -; j_call: TRBJ2-5; v_call: TRBV7-2; clone_size: once; cdr3_aa: CASSLGGQGQETQYF; cdr3_nt: TGTGCCAGCAGCTTAGGGGGGCAGGGGCAAGAGACCCAGTACTTC
d_call: -; j_call: TRBJ1-6; v_call: TRBV6-1; clone_size: -; cdr3_aa: CASSDRVNNSPLHF; cdr3_nt: TGTGCCAGCAGTGACAGGGTAAATAATTCACCCCTCCACTTT
d_call: -; j_call: TRBJ2-3; v_call: TRBV2; clone_size: -; cdr3_aa: CASSEGTRGKGSTDTQYF; cdr3_nt: TGTGCCAGCAGTGAAGGGACTAGGGGGAAGGGGAGCACAGATACGCAGTATTTT
d_call: TRBD1; j_call: TRBJ1-1; v_call: TRBV9; clone_size: -; cdr3_aa: CASSPDRGAEAFF; cdr3_nt: TGTGCCAGCAGCCCCGACAGGGGAGCTGAAGCTTTCTTT
d_call: TRBD1; j_call: TRBJ1-4; v_call: TRBV19; clone_size: -; cdr3_aa: CASSPQGQWNEKLFF; cdr3_nt: TGTGCCAGTAGTCCACAGGGGCAGTGGAATGAAAAACTGTTTTTT
d_call: -; j_call: TRBJ2-6; v_call: TRBV2; clone_size: -; cdr3_aa: CASSGSVRGANVLTF; cdr3_nt: TGTGCCAGCAGCGGCTCGGTGCGGGGGGCCAACGTCCTGACTTTC
d_call: TRBD2; j_call: TRBJ2-1; v_call: TRBV4-1; clone_size: -; cdr3_aa: CASSLRLTGGNEQFF; cdr3_nt: TGCGCCAGCAGCCTTCGACTGACGGGGGGCAATGAGCAGTTCTTC
d_call: -; j_call: TRBJ2-7; v_call: TRBV5-6; clone_size: -; cdr3_aa: CASSPTGSYEQYF; cdr3_nt: TGTGCCAGCAGCCCTACCGGCTCCTACGAGCAGTACTTC
d_call: -; j_call: TRBJ2-2; v_call: TRBV5-4; clone_size: few; cdr3_aa: CASSLGGRNGELFF; cdr3_nt: TGTGCCAGCAGCTTGGGGGGCCGAAACGGGGAGCTGTTTTTT
d_call: -; j_call: TRBJ2-7; v_call: TRBV7-9; clone_size: -; cdr3_aa: CASSSPRPPGEQYF; cdr3_nt: TGTGCCAGCAGCTCCCCTAGGCCTCCGGGAGAGCAGTACTTC
d_call: -; j_call: TRBJ2-5; v_call: TRBV7-9; clone_size: -; cdr3_aa: CASSSGIYQETQYF; cdr3_nt: TGTGCCAGCAGCTCGGGAATTTACCAAGAGACCCAGTACTTC
d_call: TRBD2; j_call: TRBJ2-5; v_call: TRBV4-2; clone_size: -; cdr3_aa: CASSLGTSGGLGETQYF; cdr3_nt: TGTGCCAGCAGCCTCGGGACTAGCGGGGGGCTCGGGGAGACCCAGTACTTC
d_call: TRBD2; j_call: TRBJ2-7; v_call: TRBV7-9; clone_size: -; cdr3_aa: CASSRGGAGESYEQYF; cdr3_nt: TGTGCCAGCAGCCGAGGGGGAGCGGGGGAATCCTACGAGCAGTACTTC
d_call: -; j_call: TRBJ1-2; v_call: TRBV6-6; clone_size: -; cdr3_aa: CASSLDTATGYTF; cdr3_nt: TGTGCCAGCAGCCTCGACACGGCCACGGGCTACACCTTC
d_call: -; j_call: TRBJ1-6; v_call: TRBV28; clone_size: -; cdr3_aa: CASINRVSYNSPLHF; cdr3_nt: TGTGCCAGCATCAACAGGGTATCCTATAATTCACCCCTCCACTTT
d_call: -; j_call: TRBJ2-3; v_call: TRBV27; clone_size: -; cdr3_aa: CASSWVGGDTQYF; cdr3_nt: TGTGCCAGCAGTTGGGTCGGAGGAGATACGCAGTATTTT
d_call: -; j_call: TRBJ2-7; v_call: TRBV5-1; clone_size: once; cdr3_aa: CASSYTGEVYEQYF; cdr3_nt: TGCGCCAGCAGCTATACAGGGGAGGTCTACGAGCAGTACTTC
d_call: TRBD2; j_call: TRBJ2-3; v_call: TRBV11-2; clone_size: -; cdr3_aa: CASSFHASGGTDTQYF; cdr3_nt: TGTGCCAGCAGCTTCCATGCTAGCGGGGGCACAGATACGCAGTATTTT
d_call: -; j_call: TRBJ1-2; v_call: TRBV28; clone_size: -; cdr3_aa: CASSPGTFLYTF; cdr3_nt: TGTGCCAGCAGTCCCGGGACTTTTTTATACACCTTC
d_call: TRBD1; j_call: TRBJ1-1; v_call: TRBV15; clone_size: few; cdr3_aa: CATSRDRLKPGQGGTEAFF; cdr3_nt: TGTGCCACCAGCAGAGACCGCCTAAAACCGGGACAGGGGGGGACTGAAGCTTTCTTT
d_call: -; j_call: TRBJ1-2; v_call: TRBV4-3; clone_size: -; cdr3_aa: CASSQDLQVGGYTF; cdr3_nt: TGCGCCAGCAGCCAAGATTTACAGGTCGGTGGCTACACCTTC
d_call: TRBD1; j_call: TRBJ2-4; v_call: TRBV6-1; clone_size: -; cdr3_aa: CASRPGQGAGNIQYF; cdr3_nt: TGTGCCAGCAGGCCGGGACAGGGGGCAGGAAACATTCAGTACTTC